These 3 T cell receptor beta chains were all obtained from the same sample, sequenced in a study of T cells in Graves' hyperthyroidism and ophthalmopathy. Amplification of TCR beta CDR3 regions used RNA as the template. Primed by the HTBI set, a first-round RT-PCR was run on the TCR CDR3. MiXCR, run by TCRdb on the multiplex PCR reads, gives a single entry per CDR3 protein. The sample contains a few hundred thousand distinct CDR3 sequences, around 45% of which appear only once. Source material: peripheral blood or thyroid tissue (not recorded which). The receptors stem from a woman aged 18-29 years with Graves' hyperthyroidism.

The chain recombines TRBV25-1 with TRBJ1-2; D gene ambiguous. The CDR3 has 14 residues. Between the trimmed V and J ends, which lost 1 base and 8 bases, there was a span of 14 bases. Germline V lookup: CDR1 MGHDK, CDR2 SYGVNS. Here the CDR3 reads CASSELGSGEGYTF. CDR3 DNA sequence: TGTGCCAGCAGTGAATTGGGGTCCGGGGAAGGCTACACCTTC.

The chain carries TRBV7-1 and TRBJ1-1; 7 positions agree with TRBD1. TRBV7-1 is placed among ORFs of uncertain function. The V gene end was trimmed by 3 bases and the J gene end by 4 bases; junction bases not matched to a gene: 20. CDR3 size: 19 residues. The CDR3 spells CASSSLPLYPPGGSTEAFF. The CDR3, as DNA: TGTGCCAGCAGCTCTCTCCCACTCTATCCCCCAGGGGGATCCACTGAAGCTTTCTTT.

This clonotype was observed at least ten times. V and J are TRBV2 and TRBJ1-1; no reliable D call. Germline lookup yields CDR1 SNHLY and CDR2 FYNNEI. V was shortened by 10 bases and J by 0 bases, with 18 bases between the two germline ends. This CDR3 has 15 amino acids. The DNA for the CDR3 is TGTGCCACCGAAATAAGCCGGGTCATGAACACTGAAGCTTTCTTT. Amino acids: CATEISRVMNTEAFF. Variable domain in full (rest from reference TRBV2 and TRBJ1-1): EPEVTQTPSHQVTQMGQEVILRCVPISNHLYFYWYRQILGQKVEFLVSFYNNEISEKSEIFDDQFSVERPDGSNFTLKIRSTKLEDSAMYFCATEISRVMNTEAFFGQGTRLTVV.